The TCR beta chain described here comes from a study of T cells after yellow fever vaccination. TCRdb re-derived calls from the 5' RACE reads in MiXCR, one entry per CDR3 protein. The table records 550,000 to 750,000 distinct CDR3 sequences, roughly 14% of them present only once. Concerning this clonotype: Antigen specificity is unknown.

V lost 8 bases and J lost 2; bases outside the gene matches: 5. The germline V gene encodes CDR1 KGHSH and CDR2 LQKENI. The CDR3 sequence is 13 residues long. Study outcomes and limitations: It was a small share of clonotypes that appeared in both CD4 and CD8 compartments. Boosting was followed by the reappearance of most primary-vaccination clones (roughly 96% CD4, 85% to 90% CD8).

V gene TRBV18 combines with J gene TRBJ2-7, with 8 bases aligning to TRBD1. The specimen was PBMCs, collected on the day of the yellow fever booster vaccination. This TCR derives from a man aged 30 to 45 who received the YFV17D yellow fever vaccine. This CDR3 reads CASGAGGTYEQYF. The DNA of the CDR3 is TGTGCCAGCGGGGCAGGGGGCACCTACGAGCAGTACTTC.